The source of this T cell receptor beta chain is a study of shared clonotypes between healthy human individuals. Turning to the study itself: The study enrolled two women and a few men aged 18 to 49.

Every contributor of samples was a Caucasian grown-up residing in Nashville, Tennessee. Whole-study results and caveats: Sampling involved blood alone; tissue repertoires likely differ.

This clone has a handful of counts. Its antigen is unidentified. Every immunoSEQ plate was one replicate of a subset's evenly spread DNA. Clones were read by immunoSEQ multiplex PCR, and TCRdb kept only the in-frame ones, dropping some. The sample carries approximately 500,000 clones, 75% to 80% recorded once. There are 13 residues in the CDR3. Specimen: PBMCs. The rearrangement joins TRBV21-1 to TRBJ2-2. TRBV21-1 is noted as a pseudogene. The source of this sequence is a woman aged 35 to 49 in good health. Some clones in this sample may be carry-over from other donors' samples. CDR3 DNA sequence: TGTGCCAGCAGCAAAGACGGGCTCCGCGGGCTGTTTTTT. Translated: CASSKDGLRGLFF.